A single sample gave rise to the 7 T cell receptor beta chains below, sequenced in a study of CD8 T cells in ankylosing spondylitis. One entry per CDR3 protein results from TCRdb running MiXCR on the 5' RACE reads. The sample includes 150,000 to 200,000 distinct CDR3 sequences, around a tenth seen only once; the top ten take roughly 15%. Material for sequencing was blood, either unsorted or a sorted T cell fraction (not recorded which). The receptors stem from a female donor with ankylosing spondylitis or in good health (not recorded which).

The chain recombines TRBV12-5 with TRBJ2-7; either TRBD1 or TRBD2 may supply D (5 bases each). The CDR3 is 14 amino acids. V lost 4 bases, J lost 3 bases, and 13 bases lay in between. CDR1 and CDR2 (germline): LGHNT, FRNRAP. The CDR3 here is CASGSTRDVYEQYF. The CDR3 DNA reads TGTGCTAGTGGTTCGACCCGGGACGTCTACGAGCAGTACTTC.

This clonotype was detected only a few times. The rearrangement uses TRBV6-1 and TRBJ1-4, with D maybe TRBD1 (6 bases). The germline gives CDR1 MNHNS, CDR2 SASEGT. The CDR3 contains 14 residues. The V gene lost 4 bases and the J gene lost 4 bases, with 10 bases spanning the gap. This chain's CDR3 is CASSAGALNEKLFF. The CDR3 nucleotides are TGTGCCAGCAGTGCAGGGGCCCTTAATGAAAAACTGTTTTTT.

This clonotype was counted between two and nine times. V and J are TRBV6-1 and TRBJ2-7; no clear D gene. The germline V gene has CDR1 MNHNS and CDR2 SASEGT. The CDR3 loop spans 13 amino acids. The V gene lost 1 base and the J gene lost 3 bases, with 7 bases spanning the gap. Written as DNA, the CDR3 is TGTGCCAGCAGTGAAGGGACCTTCTACGAGCAGTACTTC. Translation: CASSEGTFYEQYF.

This clonotype was observed many times. This chain connects TRBV6-1 to TRBJ1-3; weak D call: TRBD1 (5 bases). CDR3 length: 15 residues. The V gene's germline CDR1 is MNHNS and CDR2 SASEGT. Trimming took off 6 bases at V and 4 bases at J, with 16 bases between the two ends. CDR3 nucleotide sequence: TGTGCCAGCAGGGCGACAGTTACGGGAGGAAACACCATATATTTT. Residues: CASRATVTGGNTIYF.

At least ten counts were recorded for this clonotype. The chain recombines TRBV7-9 with TRBJ1-4; D is undetermined. Trimming stripped 2 bases from V and 5 bases from J, with 6 bases between. This CDR3 is built from 13 residues. Germline CDR1 reads SEHNR; CDR2 reads FQNEAQ (reference sequence). The CDR3 bases are TGTGCCAGCAGCTTACTGGGAAATGAAAAACTGTTTTTT. Translated, it gives CASSLLGNEKLFF.

The chain links TRBV5-5 to TRBJ1-1, with D tentatively TRBD1 (6 bases). The CDR3 spans 14 residues. The germline gives CDR1 SGHKS, CDR2 YYEKEE (reference sequence). Trimming pared 5 bases from V and 8 bases from J, leaving 19 bases between. The CDR3 DNA is TGTGCCAGCAGGAGACTGAGAAGGGGGGGAGAAGCTTTCTTT. Translation: CASRRLRRGGEAFF.

This clonotype was counted ten times or more. The chain joins TRBV12-3 or TRBV12-4 to TRBJ1-1; D ambiguous. V was pared by 6 bases and J by 3 bases, with 8 bases between. The CDR3 runs 12 residues. CDR3 protein: CASRDWDTEAFF. The DNA of the CDR3 is TGTGCCAGCAGGGACTGGGACACTGAAGCTTTCTTT.